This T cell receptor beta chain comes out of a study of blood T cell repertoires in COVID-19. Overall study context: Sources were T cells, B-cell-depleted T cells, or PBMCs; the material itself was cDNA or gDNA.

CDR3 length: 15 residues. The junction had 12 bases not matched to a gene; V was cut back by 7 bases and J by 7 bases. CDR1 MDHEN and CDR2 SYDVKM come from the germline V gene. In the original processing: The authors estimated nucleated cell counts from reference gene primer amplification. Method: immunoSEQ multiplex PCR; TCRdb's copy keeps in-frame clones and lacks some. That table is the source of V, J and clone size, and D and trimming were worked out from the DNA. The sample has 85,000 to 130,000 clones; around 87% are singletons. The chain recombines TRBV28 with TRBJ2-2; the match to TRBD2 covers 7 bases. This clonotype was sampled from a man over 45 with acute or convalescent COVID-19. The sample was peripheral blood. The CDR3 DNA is TGTGCCAGCACAAGGATAGCGGGCCGTGGCGGGGAGCTGTTTTTT. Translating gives CASTRIAGRGGELFF.